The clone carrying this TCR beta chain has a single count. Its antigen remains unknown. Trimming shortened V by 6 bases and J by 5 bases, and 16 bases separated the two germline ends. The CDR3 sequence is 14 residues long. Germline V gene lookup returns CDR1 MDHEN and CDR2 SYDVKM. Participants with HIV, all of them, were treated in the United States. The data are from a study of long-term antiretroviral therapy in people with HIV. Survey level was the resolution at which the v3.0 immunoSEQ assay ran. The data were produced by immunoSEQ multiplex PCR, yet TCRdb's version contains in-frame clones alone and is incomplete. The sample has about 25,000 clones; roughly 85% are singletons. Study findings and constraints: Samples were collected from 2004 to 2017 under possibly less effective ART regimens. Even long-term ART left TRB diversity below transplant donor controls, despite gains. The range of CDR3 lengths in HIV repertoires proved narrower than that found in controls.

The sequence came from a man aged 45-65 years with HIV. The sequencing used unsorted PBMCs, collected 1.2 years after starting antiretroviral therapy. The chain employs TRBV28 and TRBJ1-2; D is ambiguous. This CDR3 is CASRSKLLGYGYTF. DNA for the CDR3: TGTGCCAGCAGATCAAAACTTCTGGGGTATGGCTACACCTTC.